Listed below are T cell receptor beta chains from one sample, sequenced in a study of OX40 agonist ivuxolimab in advanced cancers. The protocol was immunoSEQ multiplex PCR, while the TCRdb copy is restricted to in-frame clones and leaves out a portion. This table has around 25,000 clones, around 85% appearing once. The sample was CD4+ or CD8+ T cells sorted from blood, taken in a trial of the OX40 agonist ivuxolimab. Receptors originate from an adult with an advanced solid tumor such as melanoma, head and neck, liver or kidney cancer. Each CDR3 is given with its conserved first and last residue. D genes are given only for firm matches. Not all rows give a size; the values are once, few, many and, for expanded clones, a class.

>13|TRBJ1-2|TRBV4-3|-|-
CASSQVGVRGYTF
TGCGCCAGCAGCCAAGTGGGGGTTCGGGGCTACACCTTC
>15|TRBJ2-3|TRBV29-1|TRBD2|few
CSVEEAGDSTDTQYF
TGCAGCGTTGAAGAGGCGGGAGATAGCACAGATACGCAGTATTTT
>15|TRBJ2-7|TRBV19|TRBD2|-
CASSWGTSGSYEQYF
TGTGCCAGTAGTTGGGGGACTAGCGGGAGTTACGAGCAGTACTTC
>15|TRBJ2-2|TRBV7-2|-|few
CASSLALRAAGELFF
TGTGCCAGCAGCTTAGCGCTCAGAGCGGCCGGGGAGCTGTTTTTT
>14|TRBJ2-7|TRBV18|-|-
CASSPGRQTYEQYF
TGTGCCAGCTCACCGGGGCGACAGACCTACGAGCAGTACTTC
>13|TRBJ2-7|TRBV6-6|-|-
CASSYSLAREQYF
TGTGCCAGCAGTTACTCTCTAGCGAGAGAGCAGTACTTC
>11|TRBJ1-5|TRBV20-1|-|-
CSAYRNQPQHF
TGCAGTGCTTACCGCAATCAGCCCCAGCATTTT
>15|TRBJ2-5|TRBV19|-|-
CATQERSRFQETQYF
TGTGCCACCCAAGAGCGCAGCCGATTCCAAGAGACCCAGTACTTC
>13|TRBJ2-1|TRBV7-3|TRBD1|-
CASSAGQGNEQFF
TGTGCCAGCAGCGCCGGACAGGGGAATGAGCAGTTCTTC
>16|TRBJ1-2|TRBV4-3|-|-
CASSQDSRGADYGYTF
TGCGCCAGCAGCCAAGATTCACGAGGGGCGGACTATGGCTACACCTTC
>15|TRBJ2-2|TRBV10-3|TRBD1|-
CAISGQGAGTGELFF
TGTGCCATCAGTGGACAGGGGGCGGGCACCGGGGAGCTGTTTTTT
>15|TRBJ2-5|TRBV19|-|-
CASSIDSGSQETQYF
TGTGCCAGTAGTATAGATAGCGGATCCCAAGAGACCCAGTACTTC
>14|TRBJ2-2|TRBV6-5|TRBD1|-
CASRRTGGTGELFF
TGTGCCAGCAGGCGGACAGGGGGCACCGGGGAGCTGTTTTTT
>20|TRBJ2-3|TRBV21-1|-|-
CASSKKGGRTNGYITDTQYF
TGTGCCAGCAGCAAAAAGGGGGGCAGGACCAACGGCTATATCACAGATACGCAGTATTTT
>15|TRBJ2-2|TRBV9|TRBD2|few
CASSTRTSLVGELFF
TGTGCCAGCAGCACTCGGACTAGTCTGGTCGGGGAGCTGTTTTTT
>14|TRBJ2-1|TRBV2|TRBD1|-
CASSEGDSHNEQFF
TGTGCCAGCAGTGAAGGGGACAGCCACAATGAGCAGTTCTTC
>11|TRBJ2-7|TRBV5-6|-|-
CASSLGPQQYF
TGTGCCAGCAGCTTGGGGCCTCAGCAGTACTTC
>16|TRBJ2-2|TRBV9|TRBD1|-
CASSVGQGRDTGELFF
TGTGCCAGCAGCGTAGGACAGGGACGTGACACCGGGGAGCTGTTTTTT
>15|TRBJ1-2|TRBV6-5|TRBD1|-
CASSSRTGFFYGYTF
TGTGCCAGCAGTTCTCGGACAGGGTTTTTCTATGGCTACACCTTC
>15|TRBJ1-4|TRBV5-4|TRBD1|-
CASSLGGQGGEKLFF
TGTGCCAGCAGCTTGGGGGGACAGGGGGGTGAAAAACTGTTTTTT
>12|TRBJ1-2|TRBV7-2|TRBD1|few
CASSRDSYGYTF
TGTGCCAGCAGCCGGGACAGCTATGGCTACACCTTC
>15|TRBJ2-7|TRBV4-1|TRBD1|-
CASSQVRTGSYEQYF
TGCGCCAGCAGCCAAGTCCGGACAGGGTCCTACGAGCAGTACTTC
>14|TRBJ2-1|TRBV11-2|TRBD2|-
CASSFGTSRNEQFF
TGTGCCAGCAGCTTCGGGACTAGTCGGAATGAGCAGTTCTTC
>15|TRBJ2-5|TRBV10-3|TRBD2|-
CAITDSGGGQETQYF
TGTGCCATCACCGATAGCGGGGGGGGTCAAGAGACCCAGTACTTC
>17|TRBJ1-6|TRBV19|-|-
CASRRLKDTRDSSPLHF
TGTGCCAGTAGACGACTAAAGGACACCCGAGACAGTTCACCCCTCCACTTT
>12|TRBJ2-5|TRBV9|TRBD1|-
CASSTGGETQYF
TGTGCCAGCAGCACAGGGGGCGAGACCCAGTACTTC
>13|TRBJ1-5|TRBV5-1|TRBD1|-
CASSLARGQPQHF
TGCGCCAGCAGCTTGGCCAGGGGGCAGCCCCAGCATTTT
>15|TRBJ2-1|TRBV6-5|TRBD2|-
CASRDRLAGMDEQFF
TGTGCCAGCAGAGACAGACTAGCGGGAATGGATGAGCAGTTCTTC
>17|TRBJ2-3|TRBV7-9|TRBD1|-
CASSLARDRGATDTQYF
TGTGCCAGCAGCTTAGCGCGCGACAGGGGAGCGACAGATACGCAGTATTTT
>15|TRBJ2-2|TRBV6-5|-|-
CASSYWQGSTGELFF
TGTGCCAGCAGTTACTGGCAGGGATCCACCGGGGAGCTGTTTTTT
>15|TRBJ2-7|TRBV30|TRBD1|-
CAWSPTGSRHYEQYF
TGTGCCTGGAGCCCGACAGGGAGTCGACACTACGAGCAGTACTTC
>17|TRBJ2-7|TRBV5-1|TRBD2|-
CASSLPGLAGSVDEQYF
TGCGCCAGCAGCTTGCCGGGACTAGCGGGTTCCGTCGACGAGCAGTACTTC
>13|TRBJ1-5|TRBV2|-|-
CASTWDVDQPQHF
TGTGCCAGCACCTGGGACGTAGATCAGCCCCAGCATTTT
>16|TRBJ1-4|TRBV4-3|-|-
CASSQEHWQLREKLFF
TGCGCCAGCAGCCAAGAACACTGGCAGCTCAGGGAAAAACTGTTTTTT
>13|TRBJ2-7|TRBV29-1|-|-
CSVGWDNNYEQYF
TGCAGCGTTGGATGGGACAATAACTACGAGCAGTACTTC
>15|TRBJ1-1|TRBV19|-|-
CASSPGHDLNTEAFF
TGTGCCAGTAGTCCGGGACACGATTTGAACACTGAAGCTTTCTTT
>16|TRBJ2-7|TRBV23-1|-|-
CASSLVRHRSSYEQYF
TGCGCCAGCAGTCTCGTAAGACACAGGAGCTCCTACGAGCAGTACTTC
>15|TRBJ2-7|TRBV5-4|-|-
CASSPEASAPHEQYF
TGTGCCAGCAGCCCGGAGGCTAGCGCACCCCACGAGCAGTACTTC
>15|TRBJ2-1|TRBV7-9|-|-
CASSLARGAYNEQFF
TGTGCCAGCAGCTTAGCCCGAGGTGCCTACAATGAGCAGTTCTTC
>14|TRBJ2-3|TRBV19|-|-
CASSITGSLDTQYF
TGTGCCAGTAGTATCACAGGGTCGCTAGATACGCAGTATTTT
>13|TRBJ1-2|TRBV7-2|-|few
CASSSRAELGYTF
TGTGCCAGCAGCTCAAGAGCCGAGCTTGGCTACACCTTC
>11|TRBJ1-5|TRBV6-5|-|-
CASMRGQPQHF
TGTGCCAGCATGCGGGGTCAGCCCCAGCATTTT
>14|TRBJ1-4|TRBV5-1|-|-
CASRVGVRSEKLFF
TGCGCCAGTCGTGTGGGGGTTCGGAGTGAAAAACTGTTTTTT
>14|TRBJ2-1|TRBV7-9|TRBD1|-
CASSLMGTGNEQFF
TGTGCCAGCAGCTTAATGGGGACAGGCAATGAGCAGTTCTTC
>14|TRBJ1-1|TRBV2|TRBD1|-
CASRWDRLNTEAFF
TGTGCCAGCAGATGGGACAGGCTGAACACTGAAGCTTTCTTT
>15|TRBJ2-6|TRBV4-3|-|-
CASSHWGSGANVLTF
TGCGCCAGCAGCCATTGGGGTTCTGGGGCCAACGTCCTGACTTTC
>17|TRBJ1-2|TRBV18|-|-
CASSPPGGFGTNYGYTF
TGTGCCAGCTCACCACCTGGAGGATTTGGGACGAACTATGGCTACACCTTC
>15|TRBJ2-3|TRBV29-1|TRBD2|-
CSVDGTSEGTDTQYF
TGCAGCGTGGACGGGACTAGCGAAGGCACAGATACGCAGTATTTT
>14|TRBJ1-5|TRBV19|-|-
CASSPWAVNQPQHF
TGTGCCAGTAGCCCTTGGGCCGTCAATCAGCCCCAGCATTTT
>14|TRBJ2-1|TRBV7-9|-|medium-sized
CASSLLGEYNEQFF
TGTGCCAGCAGCTTACTGGGGGAATACAATGAGCAGTTCTTC
>13|TRBJ1-2|TRBV19|TRBD1|-
CASSINRGSGYTF
TGTGCCAGTAGTATAAACAGGGGTTCGGGCTACACCTTC
>13|TRBJ2-7|TRBV29-1|-|once
CSVGADSSYEQYF
TGCAGCGTGGGTGCGGACAGTTCCTACGAGCAGTACTTC
>12|TRBJ2-7|TRBV6-5|-|-
CASSYALGEQYF
TGTGCCAGCAGTTACGCCCTGGGCGAGCAGTACTTC